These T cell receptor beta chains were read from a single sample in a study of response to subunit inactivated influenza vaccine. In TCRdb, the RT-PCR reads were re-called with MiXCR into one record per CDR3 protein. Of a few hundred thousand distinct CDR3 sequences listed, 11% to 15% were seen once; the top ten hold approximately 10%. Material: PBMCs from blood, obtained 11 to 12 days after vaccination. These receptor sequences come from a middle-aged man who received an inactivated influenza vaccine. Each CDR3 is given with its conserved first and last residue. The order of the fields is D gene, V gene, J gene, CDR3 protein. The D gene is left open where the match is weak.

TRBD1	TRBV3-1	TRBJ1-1	CASSQAGGNTEAFF
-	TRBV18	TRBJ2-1	CASSPVGLSGARDEQFF
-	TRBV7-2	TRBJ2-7	CASSNAGTVVEQYF
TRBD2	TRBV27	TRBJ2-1	CASSLLGGRAPNEQFF
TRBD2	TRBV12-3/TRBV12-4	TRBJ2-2	CASSRLAENTGELFF
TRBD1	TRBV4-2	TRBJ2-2	CASSQEPGQGTGELFF
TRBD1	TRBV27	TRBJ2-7	CARDTRTGDYEQYF
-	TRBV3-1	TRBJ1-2	CASSPRESGYTF
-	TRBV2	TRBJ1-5	CASSEALPGQPQHF
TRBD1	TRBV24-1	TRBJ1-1	CATSDAGTGVQENTEAFF
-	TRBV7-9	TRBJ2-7	CASSLVLGRPYEQYF
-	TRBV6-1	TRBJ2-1	CASSPLETASSYNEQFF
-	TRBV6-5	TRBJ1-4	CASSYAATNEKLFF
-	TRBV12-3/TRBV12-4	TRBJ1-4	CASSLRGRSGEKLFF
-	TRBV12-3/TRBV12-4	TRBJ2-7	CASSLHNSYEQYF
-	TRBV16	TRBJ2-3	CASSQSRISTDTQYF
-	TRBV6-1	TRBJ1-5	CASSEGSLRQPQHF
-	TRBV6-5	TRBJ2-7	CASSYLQGNEQYF
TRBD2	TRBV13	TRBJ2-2	CASSARLAGGPGELFF
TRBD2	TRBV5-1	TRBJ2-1	CASSRLAGGLTYNEQFF
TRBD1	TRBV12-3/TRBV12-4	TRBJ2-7	CAGSLLGGLRDEQYF
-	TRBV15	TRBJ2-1	CATSRDDRAGEGEQFF
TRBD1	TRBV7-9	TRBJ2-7	CASSSWDRTYEQYF
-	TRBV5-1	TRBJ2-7	CASSFTGIKGEQYF
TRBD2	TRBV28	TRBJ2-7	CASSFVYMAGESYEQYF
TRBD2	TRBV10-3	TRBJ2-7	CAISESATSGRQYF
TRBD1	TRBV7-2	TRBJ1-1	CASSGQGARTEAFF
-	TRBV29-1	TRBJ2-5	CSVEDSWGGQETQYF
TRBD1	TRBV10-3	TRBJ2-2	CAISELPTGTGELFF
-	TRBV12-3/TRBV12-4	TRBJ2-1	CASSLALQGYNEQFF
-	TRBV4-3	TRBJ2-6	CASSPTGANVLTF
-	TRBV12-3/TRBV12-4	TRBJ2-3	CASTSPTDTQYF
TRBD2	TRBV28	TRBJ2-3	CASRSLAGDTQYF
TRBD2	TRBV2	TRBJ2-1	CASSVGSGGSNEQFF
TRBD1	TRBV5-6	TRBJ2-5	CASSFEGQGQPQETQYF
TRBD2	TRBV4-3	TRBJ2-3	CASSKSGRFTDTQYF
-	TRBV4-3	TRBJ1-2	CASSQEVGNYGYTF
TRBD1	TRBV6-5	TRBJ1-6	CASSYVDRYNSPLHF
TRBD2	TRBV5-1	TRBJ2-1	CASSLSVGRHNEQFF
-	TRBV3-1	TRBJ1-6	CASRAGFSPLHF